This TCR beta chain derives from a study of cytomegalovirus exposure and HLA in healthy donors. Profiled with immunoSEQ multiplex PCR; TCRdb holds only in-frame clones, not every one. Among roughly 330,000 clones listed, about 85% were seen once. Study-wide results and limits: The classifier reportedly diagnosed cytomegalovirus status with high sensitivity and specificity. A few CMV-associated chains proved CMV antigen-specific in vitro. Among TCR beta chains, those listed as cytomegalovirus-associated numbered about 160.

A word on this clone: Its antigen is currently unknown.

V was pared by 0 bases and J by 4 bases, with 6 bases between. The CDR3 is 14 residues long. Germline V lookup: CDR1 LNHNV, CDR2 YYDKDF (reference sequence). The sample taken for sequencing was PBMCs. This receptor was identified in a woman between 25 and 40 years old in good health and CMV-seropositive. This rearrangement joins TRBV15 to TRBJ2-2; no clear D gene. This CDR3 reads CATSRDRSTGELFF. In nucleotides, the CDR3 is TGTGCCACCAGCAGAGATAGGAGCACCGGGGAGCTGTTTTTT.